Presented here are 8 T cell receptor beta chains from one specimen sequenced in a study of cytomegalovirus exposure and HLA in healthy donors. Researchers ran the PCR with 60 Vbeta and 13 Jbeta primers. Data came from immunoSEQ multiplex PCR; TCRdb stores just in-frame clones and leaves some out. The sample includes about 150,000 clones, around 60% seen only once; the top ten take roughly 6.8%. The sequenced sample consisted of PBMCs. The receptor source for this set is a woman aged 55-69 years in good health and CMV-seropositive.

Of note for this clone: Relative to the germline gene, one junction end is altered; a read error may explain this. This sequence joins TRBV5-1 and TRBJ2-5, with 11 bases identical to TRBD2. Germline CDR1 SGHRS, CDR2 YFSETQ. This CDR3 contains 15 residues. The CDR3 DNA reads TGCGCCAGCGGCTTACTAGCGGGAGATCAAGAGACCCAGTACTTC. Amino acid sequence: CASGLLAGDQETQYF.

In DNA form, the CDR3 reads TGTGCCAGCAGCTCCCCGGGTCTCACCTCCTATGGCTACACCTTC. Its translation is CASSSPGLTSYGYTF. The chain recombines TRBV5-6 with TRBJ1-2; D is unresolved. Germline V lookup: CDR1 SGHDT, CDR2 YYEEEE. The CDR3 is made up of 15 amino acids. Trimming pared 3 bases from V and 4 bases from J, leaving 16 bases between.

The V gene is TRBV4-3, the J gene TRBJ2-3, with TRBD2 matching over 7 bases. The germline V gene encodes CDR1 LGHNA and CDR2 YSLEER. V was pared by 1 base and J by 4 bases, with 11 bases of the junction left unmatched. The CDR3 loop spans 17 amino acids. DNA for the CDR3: TGCGCCAGCAGCCAAGGAAGGCCGGGGGGTGACGCAGATACGCAGTATTTT. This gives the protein CASSQGRPGGDADTQYF.

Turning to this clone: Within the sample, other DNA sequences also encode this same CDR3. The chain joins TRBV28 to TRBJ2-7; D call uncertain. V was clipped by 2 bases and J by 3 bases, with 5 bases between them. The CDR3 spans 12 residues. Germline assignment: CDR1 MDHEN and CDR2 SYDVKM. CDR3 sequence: CASSLTLYEQYF. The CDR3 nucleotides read TGTGCCAGCAGTTTAACTCTCTACGAGCAGTACTTC.

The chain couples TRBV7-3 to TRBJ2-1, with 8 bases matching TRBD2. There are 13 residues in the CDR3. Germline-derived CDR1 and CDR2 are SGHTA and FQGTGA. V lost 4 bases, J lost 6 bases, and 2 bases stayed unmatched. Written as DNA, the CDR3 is TGTGCCAGCAGCTCTGGACTAGCCAATGAGCAGTTCTTC. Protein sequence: CASSSGLANEQFF.

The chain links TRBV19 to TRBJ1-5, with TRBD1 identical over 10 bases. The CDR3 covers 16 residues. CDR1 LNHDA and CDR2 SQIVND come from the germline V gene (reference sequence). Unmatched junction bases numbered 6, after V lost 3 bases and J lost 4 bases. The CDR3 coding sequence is TGTGCCAGTAGTATGGGGACAGGGGTGGGGAATCAGCCCCAGCATTTT. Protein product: CASSMGTGVGNQPQHF.

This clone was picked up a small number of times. CDR3 in amino acids: CSVENPGSYEQYF. CDR3 sequence (DNA): TGCAGCGTTGAAAACCCCGGGAGCTACGAGCAGTACTTC. The chain couples TRBV29-1 to TRBJ2-7; the D gene is possibly TRBD2 (6 bases). Per germline, CDR1 SQVTM and CDR2 ANQGSEA. This CDR3 has 13 residues. V lost 2 bases and J 3 bases, leaving 11 bases between the germline ends.

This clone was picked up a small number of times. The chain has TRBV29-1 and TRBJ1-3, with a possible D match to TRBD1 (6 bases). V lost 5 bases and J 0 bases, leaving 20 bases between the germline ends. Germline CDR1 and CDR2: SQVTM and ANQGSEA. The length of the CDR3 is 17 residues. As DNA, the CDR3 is TGCAGCGTTCCCCTGACAGGTTCGGAAGGCTCTGGAAACACCATATATTTT. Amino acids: CSVPLTGSEGSGNTIYF.